The clone carrying this T cell receptor beta chain was detected many times. Generated by immunoSEQ multiplex PCR, the TCRdb table keeps only in-frame clones and is missing some. The sample gives a few hundred thousand clones, 70% to 90% of which show up once; 3% to 3.5% is in the top ten. Participant age was roughly 18 to 95 years, and participants resided in roughly 25 US areas. Cohort placement rested on clinical history that participants reported themselves. The data were obtained in a study of blood T cell repertoires in COVID-19. Overall study: Samples of COVID-19 (acute and convalescent) were obtained from the United States, Italy and Spain. Nucleic acid was either cDNA or gDNA, and it came from T cells, B-cell-depleted T cells, or PBMCs.

Germline V gene data show CDR1 as MNHNY and CDR2 as SVGAGI (reference sequence). J gave up 5 bases and V 10 bases, and 13 bases lay outside the gene matches. The CDR3 has 15 amino acids. The sample consisted of PBMCs or T cells enriched from blood (not recorded which). The gene calls are TRBV6-6 and TRBJ1-5, with 8 bases matching TRBD1. The sequence was obtained from a woman aged 50 to 60 in a cohort exposed to, infected with or recovered from COVID-19 (not recorded which). CDR3 region: CATSRASRGHQPQHF. The DNA for the CDR3 is TGTGCCACCTCCCGTGCGTCCAGGGGGCATCAGCCCCAGCATTTT.